This TCR beta chain was identified during a study of cytomegalovirus exposure and HLA in healthy donors. For the study at large: One earlier analysis, a look at 150 million to 200 million T cells, found fewer than 140 million unique TCR beta sequences.

This CDR3 has 13 amino acids. Findings and caveats of the study: The authors later linked a missense DCLRE1C variant to TCR beta V- and J-gene trimming.

Of note for this clone: What it binds is unknown.

PCR amplification relied on 60 Vbeta primers (plus 13 Jbeta primers). Produced via immunoSEQ multiplex PCR; TCRdb's table is partial and in-frame only. Here the sample spans about 80,000 clones, 70% to 80% being singletons. The rearrangement links TRBV21-1 to TRBJ2-7; the tabulated D call, TRBD2, remains unverified against the DNA. TRBV21-1 is noted as a pseudogene. Sequences were obtained from PBMCs. The clonotype originates from a man aged 45-60 years in good health and CMV-seronegative. The CDR3 sequence: CASSIPSSYEQYF. CDR3 bases: TGTGCCAGCAGCATACCGAGCTCCTACGAGCAGTACTTC.